This T cell receptor beta chain was retrieved from a study of cytomegalovirus exposure and HLA in healthy donors. General study points: Some TCR beta chains (164 of them) were listed as cytomegalovirus-associated. TCR sequences were mostly rare, though some public TCRs occurred in many donors.

Germline-derived CDR1 and CDR2 are SGHKS and YYEKEE (reference sequence). The CDR3 has 14 amino acids. With 0 bases clipped from V and 7 bases from J, the junction kept 4 bases outside the gene matches. As to this clone: Its specificity is unknown.

Data came from immunoSEQ multiplex PCR; TCRdb stores just in-frame clones and leaves some out. The sample has tens of thousands of clones, about 93% seen once. The receptor was isolated from a woman aged 18 to 35 in good health and CMV-seropositive. J is TRBJ1-2 and V is TRBV5-5, with 9 bases that match TRBD1. The sequenced sample consisted of PBMCs. The CDR3 nucleotides are TGTGCCAGCAGCTTGGACAGGGGGCGAGGTGGCTACACCTTC. This translates into CASSLDRGRGGYTF. The full variable domain, rest sourced from reference TRBV5-5 and TRBJ1-2, is DAGVTQSPTHLIKTRGQQVTLRCSPISGHKSVSWYQQVLGQGPQFIFQYYEKEERGRGNFPDRFSARQFPNYSSELNVNALLLGDSALYLCASSLDRGRGGYTFGSGTRLTVV.